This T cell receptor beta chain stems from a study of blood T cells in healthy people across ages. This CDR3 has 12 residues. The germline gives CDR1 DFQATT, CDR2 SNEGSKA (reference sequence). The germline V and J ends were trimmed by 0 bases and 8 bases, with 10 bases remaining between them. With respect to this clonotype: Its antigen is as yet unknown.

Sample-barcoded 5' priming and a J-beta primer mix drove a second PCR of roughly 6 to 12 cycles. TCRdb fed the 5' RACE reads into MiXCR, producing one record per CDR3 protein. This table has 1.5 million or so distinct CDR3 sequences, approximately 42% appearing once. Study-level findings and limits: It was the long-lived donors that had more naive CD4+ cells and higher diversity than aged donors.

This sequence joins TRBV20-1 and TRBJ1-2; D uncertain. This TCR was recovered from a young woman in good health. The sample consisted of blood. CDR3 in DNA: TGCAGTGCTAGAGATCTGTGGTTGGGCTACACCTTC. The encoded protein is CSARDLWLGYTF.